This T cell receptor (beta chain) was obtained from a study of blood T cells in healthy people across ages. Study in general: Using template switching, researchers captured about one barcoded beta molecule for each two T cells.

Primers used in a second PCR of roughly 6 to 11 cycles were a sample-barcoded 5' primer and a J-beta primer mix. TCRdb fed the 5' RACE reads into MiXCR, producing one record per CDR3 protein. Of hundreds of thousands of distinct CDR3 sequences listed, more than 45% are singletons. The clonotype originates from a woman aged 80 or older in good health. The sequenced sample was blood.

For the CDR3, the DNA is TGTGCCAGCAGTCCATCGGCGGGAGTACCCTACGAGCAGTACTTC. Its translation is CASSPSAGVPYEQYF. The chain combines TRBV28 with TRBJ2-7, with 7 bases matching TRBD2. Germline CDR1 reads MDHEN; CDR2 reads SYDVKM. The CDR3 loop spans 15 amino acids. The V gene end was trimmed by 5 bases and the J gene end by 2 bases; junction bases not matched to a gene: 9.